These 6 T cell receptor beta chains originate from one sample sequenced in a study of blood T cell repertoires in COVID-19. The table came from immunoSEQ multiplex PCR; TCRdb's copy has only in-frame clones and leaves some out. The sample has 65,000 to 85,000 clones, roughly 89% seen once. Sequencing was performed on peripheral blood. These receptors all stem from a man aged 50 to 60 with active COVID-19.

The count of this clone is one. The chain combines TRBV5-1 with TRBJ2-7; the match to TRBD1 covers 10 bases. V shed 6 bases and J 5 bases; nucleotides not matched to a gene: 5. This CDR3 contains 13 residues. Germline loops: CDR1 SGHRS, CDR2 YFSETQ. CDR3: CASMGQGLDEQYF. In DNA, the CDR3 is TGCGCCAGCATGGGACAGGGGCTGGACGAGCAGTACTTC.

This chain connects TRBV11-2 to TRBJ2-5; TRBD1 matches at 7 bases. There are 13 residues in the CDR3. Germline CDR1 and CDR2: SGHAT and FQNNGV. V lost 4 bases and J lost 9; bases outside the gene matches: 8. CDR3 nucleotides: TGTGCCAGCAGCTCCCGGGACCAGGGGGCCCAGTACTTC. It yields the protein CASSSRDQGAQYF.

The chain carries TRBV19 and TRBJ2-1, with D possibly matching TRBD2 (5 bases). This CDR3 is 12 amino acids long. Trimming removed 5 bases from V and 9 bases from J, with 11 bases in between. From germline, CDR1 is LNHDA and CDR2 SQIVND (reference sequence). The CDR3 bases are TGTGCCAGTAGTCCATTAGAGGGTGAGCAGTTCTTC. Translation gives CASSPLEGEQFF.

The chain is built from TRBV24-1 and TRBJ1-4; 10 bases line up with TRBD1. CDR3 length: 17 residues. The ends lost 6 bases at V and 0 bases at J; junction bases unmatched: 6. The germline V gene has CDR1 KGHDR and CDR2 SFDVKD. CDR3 sequence: CATSQTGGNATNEKLFF. In nucleotides, the CDR3 is TGTGCCACCAGTCAGACAGGGGGCAACGCAACTAATGAAAAACTGTTTTTT.

The chain carries TRBV5-5 and TRBJ2-2; 7 bases are a match to TRBD2. V lost 4 bases to trimming and J lost 0 bases; unmatched junction nucleotides: 6. CDR1 SGHKS and CDR2 YYEKEE come from the germline V gene (reference sequence). The CDR3 runs to 16 residues. The CDR3 coding sequence is TGTGCCAGCAGCGTCGTTGCGGGGGCGAACACCGGGGAGCTGTTTTTT. Translated: CASSVVAGANTGELFF.

The rearrangement links TRBV6-6 to TRBJ1-1; 12 bases fit TRBD1. The V gene end was trimmed by 6 bases and the J gene end by 2 bases; junction bases not matched to a gene: 7. The germline CDR1 and CDR2 sequences are MNHNY and SVGAGI (reference sequence). CDR3 length: 16 residues. CDR3 sequence (DNA): TGTGCCAGCAGCGCCGGGACAGGGGGCGTAAACACTGAAGCTTTCTTT. It yields the protein CASSAGTGGVNTEAFF.